This TCR beta chain was sequenced in a study of blood T cell repertoires in COVID-19 (dated by TCRdb to 2018 to 2021). In terms of the full investigation: Samples covering the acute and convalescent phases of COVID-19 were provided by collaborators in the United States, Italy and Spain. The material from the prospective study consisted of cDNA or gDNA derived from T cells, B-cell-depleted T cells, or PBMCs. The dataset comprised deeply sampled blood TCRbeta repertoires from subjects exposed to, actively infected with, or recovered from COVID-19. The repertoires were made available in a free public database intended to serve as a resource for research on the immune response to SARS-CoV-2. The samples were drawn from the first 160 participants of the ongoing ImmuneRACE study and from some 1,300 subjects provided by 6 global collaborators. Nearly every sample came with metadata listing a de-identified subject ID, COVID-19 status, age in years and sex. HLA class I and class II types, where available, came from metadata supplied by the sample provider rather than from assay-based typing. The study at large found these results: Clinical and demographic metadata were provided uncurated, with the amount varying by source and participant.

The collaborating institutions used their own protocols to collect whole blood in K2EDTA tubes. For TCRbeta analysis, collaborators shipped samples as frozen whole blood, isolated PBMCs, or DNA extracted from either of those sample types. TCRbeta CDR3 regions were amplified from genomic DNA using the immunoSEQ Assay, a bias-controlled multiplex PCR. The study's own analysis went as follows. Nucleated cell counts per sample were estimated from amplification of reference gene primers within the assay. To quantify the absolute abundance of each unique TCRbeta CDR3 rearrangement, sequence reads were collapsed and filtered. For each sample, productive Simpson clonality was calculated as the square root of Simpson's diversity index across productive rearrangements. Entries here come from immuneACCESS through TCRdb and include only in-frame sequences with V and J called. Some clones fail to appear in such tables; in the studies checked, an unresolved V gene covers under half of the shortfall, and the cause of the remainder is unknown. V and J calls and clone size are copied from that table; D and trimming were computed from the DNA. Recorded for this sample are about 30,000 clones; around 90% of them occurred a single time. The biggest ten clones account for 20% to 30% of the sample.

The CDR3 contains 17 residues, cysteine and phenylalanine counted. The DNA shown is the 51-base CDR3, in frame from base 1. V ends up 5 bases short and J 0 bases short, with an unmatched junction base count of 10. Via the germline V gene, CDR1 is MRHNA and CDR2 SNTAGT. On this clone itself: Its antigen remains undetermined. No base qualities exist here, and no much larger clone lies one base off it.

The sequencing sample was made of peripheral blood. Rearrangement joined TRBV6-4 to TRBJ1-3, with 7 bases in between that match TRBD1. This receptor was identified in a human donor in a cohort sampled during active COVID-19. The sequenced DNA is TGTGCCAGCAGTCGACAGGGCTCGATTCTCTCTGGAAACACCATATATTTT. This encodes CASSRQGSILSGNTIYF.